These 29 T cell receptor beta chains were sequenced from one sample in a study of T cells in narcolepsy. Using immunoSEQ multiplex PCR, the repertoire was profiled, and TCRdb retains in-frame clones only, with some absent. The sample holds about 29,000 clones; around 87% are singletons and the top ten take around 0.89%. The source material was memory (CD45RA-) CD4+ T cells from blood. These receptors all stem from a human donor in good health.

This chain uses TRBV9 with TRBJ2-1; TRBD2 matches 7 bases. V was pared by 0 bases and J by 4 bases, with 7 bases of the junction left unmatched. The CDR3 sequence is 16 residues long. Germline assignment: CDR1 SGDLS and CDR2 YYNGEE. CDR3 residues: CASSVAVTSRYNEQFF. The CDR3 DNA sequence: TGTGCCAGCAGCGTAGCTGTGACTAGCAGATACAATGAGCAGTTCTTC.

The chain carries TRBV9 and TRBJ2-1, with D unclear. The CDR3 is 15 amino acids. The V gene's germline CDR1 is SGDLS and CDR2 YYNGEE. Trimming removed 1 base from V and 0 bases from J, with 8 bases in between. The CDR3 DNA reads as TGTGCCAGCAGCGTAAGTTTCAGCTCCTACAATGAGCAGTTCTTC. This encodes CASSVSFSSYNEQFF.

The chain couples TRBV30 to TRBJ2-7, with 10 bases aligning to TRBD1. Per the germline V gene, CDR1 is GTSNPN and CDR2 is SVGIG (reference sequence). After removal of 0 bases from V and 2 bases from J, the junction contained 13 bases not matched to a gene. The CDR3 has 18 amino acids. CDR3: CAWSVSPFGQGVPYEQYF. CDR3 DNA: TGTGCCTGGAGTGTCTCACCCTTTGGACAGGGGGTCCCCTACGAGCAGTACTTC.

This clone was seen a few times. This sequence joins TRBV5-1 and TRBJ2-3; TRBD1 matches at 9 bases. Trimming cost V 5 bases and J 4 bases; bases outside gene matches: 8. The CDR3 is 15 residues long. Germline assignment: CDR1 SGHRS and CDR2 YFSETQ. CDR3: CASSTGGGGADTQYF. Written as DNA, the CDR3 is TGCGCCAGCAGTACAGGGGGCGGGGGAGCAGATACGCAGTATTTT.

The rearrangement uses TRBV7-2 and TRBJ2-1; 11 bases line up with TRBD2. This CDR3 spans 19 amino acids. CDR1 and CDR2 (germline): SGHTA, FQGNSA. V was pared by 2 bases and J by 10 bases, with 19 bases of the junction left unmatched. DNA for the CDR3: TGTGCCAGCAGCTTATGGGGGACTAGCGGTCTCCCCGACTTAGGGGAGCAGTTCTTC. Protein product: CASSLWGTSGLPDLGEQFF.

This chain uses TRBV28 with TRBJ1-2, with D unclear. Germline V gives CDR1 MDHEN, CDR2 SYDVKM. The CDR3 length is 14 residues. The V gene lost 7 bases and the J gene lost 1 base, with 13 bases spanning the gap. This CDR3 reads CASTTALLNYGYTF. CDR3 DNA: TGTGCCAGCACGACGGCCTTACTTAACTATGGCTACACCTTC.

The chain links TRBV28 to TRBJ1-2; D unclear. This CDR3 is 16 amino acids long. Germline V gives CDR1 MDHEN, CDR2 SYDVKM. V lost 6 bases and J lost 7, with 24 bases in between. For the CDR3, the DNA is TGTGCCAGCAGCAAAAGGGCTCACGACCCGGGCGGTGGCTACACCTTC. Residues: CASSKRAHDPGGGYTF.

The gene calls are TRBV5-4 and TRBJ1-2; D call uncertain. Trimming pared 4 bases from V and 2 bases from J, leaving 9 bases between. Germline CDR1 SGHNT, CDR2 YYREEE (reference sequence). The CDR3 runs 13 residues. The CDR3 loop is CASSAIRNYGYTF. The DNA for the CDR3 is TGTGCCAGCAGCGCCATTCGGAACTATGGCTACACCTTC.

V and J are TRBV7-9 and TRBJ2-1, with D maybe TRBD1 (5 bases). Trimming cost V 8 bases and J 5 bases, with 10 bases left between them. The CDR3 covers 12 residues. Germline V gene lookup returns CDR1 SEHNR and CDR2 FQNEAQ (reference sequence). The CDR3 spells CASQLRDNEQFF. The CDR3 bases are TGTGCCAGCCAACTCAGGGACAATGAGCAGTTCTTC.

This rearrangement joins TRBV7-9 to TRBJ2-7; perhaps TRBD1 as D (6 bases). V was pared by 5 bases and J by 4 bases, with 9 bases between. Looked up from germline, CDR1 is SEHNR and CDR2 is FQNEAQ (reference sequence). This CDR3 spans 12 amino acids. Written as DNA, the CDR3 is TGTGCCAGCAGCGGAACAGGGTACGAGCAGTACTTC. Translation: CASSGTGYEQYF.

The rearrangement joins TRBV7-2 to TRBJ1-1; D ambiguous. The CDR3 extends over 13 amino acids. CDR1 and CDR2 (germline): SGHTA, FQGNSA. The V end was cut by 6 bases, the J end by 0 bases, with 8 bases between. CDR3 loop: CASRALVNTEAFF. The CDR3 coding sequence is TGTGCCAGCAGGGCCCTCGTGAACACTGAAGCTTTCTTT. The whole variable domain, remainder taken from reference TRBV7-2 and TRBJ1-1, is GAGVSQSPSNKVTEKGKDVELRCDPISGHTALYWYRQSLGQGLEFLIYFQGNSAPDKSGLPSDRFSAERTGGSVSTLTIQRTQQEDSAVYLCASRALVNTEAFFGQGTRLTVV.

The chain combines TRBV5-6 with TRBJ2-7; no reliable D call. Germline V lookup: CDR1 SGHDT, CDR2 YYEEEE. The CDR3 is 14 residues long. V dropped 4 bases and J dropped 4 bases, with 15 bases sitting between them. The CDR3 spells CASSTLGPGYEQYF. CDR3 DNA sequence: TGTGCCAGCAGCACCCTCGGTCCCGGGTACGAGCAGTACTTC.

J is TRBJ1-1 and V is TRBV6-5; D perhaps matches TRBD1 (5 bases). Trimming pared 8 bases from V and 3 bases from J, leaving 10 bases between. The length of the CDR3 is 12 residues. Germline V CDR1 and CDR2: MNHEY, SVGAGI. CDR3 sequence: CASVRGDTEAFF. The CDR3 bases are TGTGCCAGCGTCCGGGGGGACACTGAAGCTTTCTTT.

The V and J genes are TRBV28 and TRBJ2-1; possible D gene TRBD2, 5 bases. The CDR3 totals 14 residues. V dropped 6 bases and J dropped 4 bases, with 13 bases sitting between them. Germline-derived CDR1 and CDR2 are MDHEN and SYDVKM. CDR3 nucleotides: TGTGCCAGCAGACTAGGGCAGCGGTACAATGAGCAGTTCTTC. It is translated as CASRLGQRYNEQFF.

This chain uses TRBV6-1 with TRBJ2-6; a possible D gene is TRBD1 (5 bases). The CDR3 totals 16 residues. Per the germline V gene, CDR1 is MNHNS and CDR2 is SASEGT. Trimming left V 0 bases short and J 3 bases short, with 9 bases between. CDR3 in amino acids: CASSEAWGGGANVLTF. Here the CDR3 DNA reads TGTGCCAGCAGTGAAGCTTGGGGCGGTGGGGCCAACGTCCTGACTTTC.

This chain uses TRBV6-5 with TRBJ1-1; a possible D gene is TRBD1 (6 bases). Trimming stripped 6 bases from V and 0 bases from J, with 11 bases between. Germline values: CDR1 MNHEY, CDR2 SVGAGI. The CDR3 totals 14 residues. CDR3 DNA: TGTGCCAGCAGCTTCGGACAGATGAACACTGAAGCTTTCTTT. Translating gives CASSFGQMNTEAFF.

This clone is medium-sized (0.01 to 0.1%). V is TRBV5-8 and J is TRBJ2-2, with TRBD2 matching over 13 bases. Germline lookup yields CDR1 SGHTS and CDR2 YDEGEE. The CDR3 has 17 amino acids. V shed 0 bases, J shed 6 bases, and the junction held 5 bases outside the gene matches. In nucleotides, the CDR3 is TGTGCCAGCAGCTTGGGACTAGCGGGAGGCCGGCCCGGGGAGCTGTTTTTT. This encodes CASSLGLAGGRPGELFF.

The chain combines TRBV5-1 with TRBJ2-2; TRBD2 matches at 11 bases. This CDR3 comprises 18 residues. With 6 bases clipped from V and 5 bases from J, the junction kept 15 bases outside the gene matches. Germline loops: CDR1 SGHRS, CDR2 YFSETQ. Here the CDR3 reads CASKLTSGASGGTGELFF. The DNA for the CDR3 is TGCGCCAGCAAGTTGACTAGCGGGGCCTCCGGGGGAACCGGGGAGCTGTTTTTT.

This sequence joins TRBV5-1 and TRBJ1-2; TRBD1 is a possible D gene (6 bases). The CDR3 has 14 amino acids. V was cut by 0 bases and J by 3 bases, with 9 bases left in between. Germline loops: CDR1 SGHRS, CDR2 YFSETQ. In DNA form, the CDR3 reads TGCGCCAGCAGCTTGGAGGGGGGAGACTATGGCTACACCTTC. It yields the protein CASSLEGGDYGYTF.

This clone was found a few times. This chain uses TRBV7-8 with TRBJ2-7, with TRBD2 matching over 7 bases. Losses at the gene ends were 5 bases for V and 0 bases for J; bases not matched to a gene: 10. The CDR3 extends over 16 amino acids. The germline V gene has CDR1 SGHVS and CDR2 FQNEAQ. The CDR3 here is CASSIKSGDYSYEQYF. In nucleotides, the CDR3 is TGTGCCAGCAGCATCAAATCGGGGGACTACTCCTACGAGCAGTACTTC.

In this sample, this clone turned up a few times. The same CDR3 also results from other DNA sequences found in this sample. The chain couples TRBV2 to TRBJ1-1; possible D gene TRBD1, 6 bases. Looked up from germline, CDR1 is SNHLY and CDR2 is FYNNEI. V lost 4 bases and J lost 3, with 12 bases in between. The CDR3 is 14 amino acids. The chain's CDR3 is CASSGGRGDTEAFF. CDR3 DNA: TGTGCCAGCAGTGGAGGTAGGGGGGACACTGAAGCTTTCTTT.

The rearrangement joins TRBV19 to TRBJ1-5; D possibly corresponds to TRBD1 (6 bases). V shed 4 bases and J shed 8 bases, with 18 bases lying between them. This CDR3 is built from 15 residues. Germline V gene data show CDR1 as LNHDA and CDR2 as SQIVND (reference sequence). The CDR3 reads CASSNRELIGKPQHF. For the CDR3, the DNA is TGTGCCAGTAGTAACAGGGAACTAATCGGGAAGCCCCAGCATTTT. Together with reference TRBV19 and TRBJ1-5, the CDR3 gives the full variable domain: DGGITQSPKYLFRKEGQNVTLSCEQNLNHDAMYWYRQDPGQGLRLIYYSQIVNDFQKGDIAEGYSVSREKKESFPLTVTSAQKNPTAFYLCASSNRELIGKPQHFGDGTRLSIL.

The chain carries TRBV7-9 and TRBJ2-1; no firm D call. Germline values: CDR1 SEHNR, CDR2 FQNEAQ (reference sequence). The CDR3 is 15 residues long. V dropped 3 bases and J dropped 0 bases, with 9 bases sitting between them. The CDR3 spells CASSLAESSYNEQFF. CDR3 nucleotides: TGTGCCAGCAGCTTGGCGGAGAGCTCCTACAATGAGCAGTTCTTC.

V and J are TRBV7-8 and TRBJ2-7; no clear D. The CDR3 is 15 residues long. Deletions cut 5 bases from V and 0 bases from J, with 14 bases between. Per the germline V gene, CDR1 is SGHVS and CDR2 is FQNEAQ. The CDR3 DNA is TGTGCCAGCAGCCCACGGACGGAGAGCTCCTACGAGCAGTACTTC. This encodes CASSPRTESSYEQYF.

V is TRBV6-5 and J is TRBJ2-3; D is perhaps TRBD1 (5 bases). This CDR3 spans 15 amino acids. V lost 5 bases, J lost 3 bases, and 15 bases lay in between. The germline V gene encodes CDR1 MNHEY and CDR2 SVGAGI. The DNA of the CDR3 is TGTGCCAGCAGTCCCCCGCCAGGGCTGACAGATACGCAGTATTTT. Translating it yields CASSPPPGLTDTQYF.

This rearrangement joins TRBV11-2 to TRBJ2-1; 8 bases are a match to TRBD2. The CDR3 totals 14 residues. Trimming removed 7 bases from V and 9 bases from J; junction bases left unmatched: 11. Germline V gene lookup returns CDR1 SGHAT and CDR2 FQNNGV. The CDR3 region has the DNA TGTGCCAGCACCAAACTAGCGGTCGGAGGTGAGCAGTTCTTC. This sequence encodes CASTKLAVGGEQFF.

This rearrangement joins TRBV9 to TRBJ1-1; TRBD1 matches 7 bases. V was pared by 4 bases and J by 1 base, with 7 bases of the junction left unmatched. The CDR3 has 15 residues. CDR1 and CDR2 (germline): SGDLS, YYNGEE. CDR3 sequence reads: CASSISGGENTEAFF. CDR3 DNA sequence: TGTGCCAGCAGCATATCAGGGGGTGAGAACACTGAAGCTTTCTTT.

About this clone: The sample carries other DNA sequences with the same CDR3. The gene calls are TRBV19 and TRBJ1-5; D possibly corresponds to TRBD1 (6 bases). Germline V lookup: CDR1 LNHDA, CDR2 SQIVND (reference sequence). CDR3 length: 13 residues. V lost 6 bases and J 4 bases, leaving 10 bases between the germline ends. This CDR3 is CASSLDRNQPQHF. In DNA, the CDR3 is TGTGCCAGTAGCCTTGACAGGAATCAGCCCCAGCATTTT.

The chain is built from TRBV18 and TRBJ2-5, with a possible D match to TRBD1 (6 bases). The CDR3 consists of 12 residues. V lost 6 bases, J lost 5 bases, and 10 bases lay in between. Germline V gene sequence: CDR1 KGHSH, CDR2 LQKENI. The CDR3 protein is CASSARGETQYF. CDR3 sequence (DNA): TGTGCCAGCTCCGCTAGGGGGGAGACCCAGTACTTC.